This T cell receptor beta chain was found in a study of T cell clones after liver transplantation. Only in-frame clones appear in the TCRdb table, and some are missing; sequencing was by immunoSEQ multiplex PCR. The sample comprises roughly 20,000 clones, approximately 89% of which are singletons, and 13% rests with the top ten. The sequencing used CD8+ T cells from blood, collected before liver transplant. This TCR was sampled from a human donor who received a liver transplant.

The chain's CDR3 is CASSPGGEQYF. DNA of the CDR3: TGCGCCAGCAGCCCGGGGGGCGAGCAGTACTTC. The chain recombines TRBV5-1 with TRBJ2-7; 7 nucleotides agree with TRBD2. The CDR3 has 11 amino acids. CDR1 and CDR2 (germline): SGHRS, YFSETQ. Trimming at V came to 4 bases and at J to 6 bases, leaving 1 base not matched to a gene.